Reported below is one T cell receptor beta chain. Its antigen target is currently unknown. No qualities accompany the bases; no much larger clone lies one base away. This sample stems from a study of T cell repertoires in cytomegalovirus infection (dated by TCRdb to between 2018 and 2021). With respect to the entire study: Because public TCR beta signatures pointed to carriage of CMV infection together with the matching HLA type, the HLA type of each donor mattered for the analysis.

Instrument on record: Illumina HiSeq 1500. The public reads were run again by TCRdb, first through fastp at Q25 and then through MiXCR, and only productive beta chains were kept. Rows are unified per CDR3 protein, each entry keeping the most common DNA and genes. Counted in this sample were approximately 250,000 distinct CDR3 sequences; roughly 23% of them appeared once. Together, the top ten hold around a sixth of the sample. Study-wide conclusions, independent of this receptor: In both this cohort and an independent roughly 330-donor cohort, the cumulative frequency of public TCR beta family members distinguished carriers of CMV infection plus the relevant HLA type. The ex vivo response was dominated by HLA-C-restricted CMV-specific TCR beta clonotypes, which also provided the single most frequent clonotype in two of eight donors.

The sequence was collected from a human donor in good health (CMV status not recorded). Some clones in this sample may be carry-over from other donors' samples. The sequencing sample was made of CD8+ T cells from PBMCs.

The nucleotide sequence is given as TGTGCCAGCAGTCCAACAGGGGCCTGGATTGATGAAAAACTGTTTTTT. Its protein reads: CASSPTGAWIDEKLFF. The chain couples TRBV12-3 or TRBV12-4 to TRBJ1-4; 7 junctional bases match TRBD1. V is pruned by 5 bases and J by 6 bases, leaving 12 bases of the junction without a gene match. The CDR3 runs 16 amino acids, cysteine and phenylalanine included. The entry retains the CDR3 DNA only, 48 bases that are in frame from base 1.